The 20 T cell receptor beta chains listed next were all sequenced from one sample in a study of cytomegalovirus exposure and HLA in healthy donors. With 60 Vbeta and 13 Jbeta primers, the PCR was carried out. Profiled with immunoSEQ multiplex PCR; TCRdb holds only in-frame clones, not every one. Of 200,000 to 250,000 clones in the sample, roughly 78% were seen once. The source material was PBMCs. These receptors were taken from a boy between 10 and 17 years old in good health and CMV-seronegative.

This chain joins TRBV5-6 and TRBJ2-7, with 8 bases aligning to TRBD1. Germline V gene lookup returns CDR1 SGHDT and CDR2 YYEEEE. The CDR3 extends over 15 amino acids. V lost 5 bases, J lost 5 bases, and 12 bases stayed unmatched. CDR3 coding DNA: TGTGCCAGCAGGGCCCCGGACAGGGTGAGAGACGAGCAGTACTTC. This codes for CASRAPDRVRDEQYF.

This clone was seen just once. This sequence joins TRBV7-8 and TRBJ1-1; D is possibly TRBD1 (6 bases). V shed 1 base and J shed 3 bases, with 15 bases lying between them. Germline CDR1 is SGHVS and CDR2 is FQNEAQ. This CDR3 region has 16 residues. CDR3: CASSLDRGQTYTEAFF. The CDR3 nucleotides read TGTGCCAGCAGCTTAGACCGAGGACAGACTTACACTGAAGCTTTCTTT.

V gene TRBV11-2 combines with J gene TRBJ1-2, with no clear D. The V and J ends lost 0 bases and 7 bases respectively, with 9 bases between them. Germline CDR1 is SGHAT and CDR2 is FQNNGV. The CDR3 spans 13 residues. The CDR3 region is CASSLDRTSGYTF. As DNA, the CDR3 is TGTGCCAGCAGCTTAGATAGGACTAGTGGCTACACCTTC.

The chain recombines TRBV19 with TRBJ1-2; D ambiguous. Germline CDR1 and CDR2: LNHDA and SQIVND (reference sequence). The CDR3 has 12 amino acids. V lost 6 bases, J lost 8 bases, and 13 bases lay in between. Written as DNA, the CDR3 is TGTGCCAGTAGCCGCCAAGCGGGAGGCTACACCTTC. It specifies CASSRQAGGYTF.

The chain has TRBV5-4 and TRBJ2-5; TRBD1 matches at 7 bases. Germline CDR1 and CDR2: SGHNT and YYREEE (reference sequence). Trimming cost V 4 bases and J 1 base; bases outside gene matches: 7. The CDR3 runs to 15 residues. The DNA of the CDR3 is TGTGCCAGCAGCAGGTTACAGGGGATCCAAGAGACCCAGTACTTC. Amino acid sequence: CASSRLQGIQETQYF.

The chain carries TRBV18 and TRBJ2-1, with 8 nucleotides matching TRBD2. Germline CDR1 KGHSH, CDR2 LQKENI. Germline trimming cut 3 bases from V and 2 bases from J; bases unmatched to any gene: 6. The CDR3 runs 16 residues. For the CDR3, the DNA is TGTGCCAGCTCACCCCTGGCGGGAGGCGCCTACAATGAGCAGTTCTTC. This codes for CASSPLAGGAYNEQFF.

This clone has only a few counts. CDR3 residues: CASSPTGGYYEQYF. For the CDR3, the DNA is TGTGCCAGCAGCCCAACAGGGGGGTATTACGAGCAGTACTTC. The chain recombines TRBV7-6 with TRBJ2-7; 8 bases line up with TRBD1. This CDR3 has 14 amino acids. Germline CDR1 reads SGHVS; CDR2 reads FNYEAQ. The ends lost 5 bases at V and 4 bases at J; junction bases unmatched: 7.

This chain joins TRBV18 and TRBJ2-1, with 9 positions matching TRBD2. The CDR3 covers 18 residues. V was pared by 2 bases and J by 0 bases, with 8 bases of the junction left unmatched. Germline loops: CDR1 KGHSH, CDR2 LQKENI. The CDR3 spells CASSPRLAGQSSYNEQFF. CDR3 nucleotide sequence: TGTGCCAGCTCACCAAGGCTAGCGGGGCAGAGCTCCTACAATGAGCAGTTCTTC.

The rearrangement links TRBV6-1 to TRBJ1-2; tentatively, D is TRBD1 (5 bases). Germline V gene sequence: CDR1 MNHNS, CDR2 SASEGT. V gave up 2 bases and J gave up 7 bases, with 11 bases separating them. CDR3 length: 13 residues. CDR3 sequence (DNA): TGTGCCAGCAGTGAATTAGCAGGGCGTGGCTACACCTTC. Residues: CASSELAGRGYTF.

The rearrangement uses TRBV7-6 and TRBJ2-7, with TRBD1 matching over 9 bases. Trimming removed 5 bases from V and 3 bases from J; junction bases left unmatched: 11. This CDR3 spans 16 amino acids. The germline CDR1 and CDR2 sequences are SGHVS and FNYEAQ. The CDR3 region is CASSQKGTGQGYEQYF. Written as DNA, the CDR3 is TGTGCCAGCAGCCAAAAAGGGACGGGACAGGGCTACGAGCAGTACTTC.

V is TRBV7-9 and J is TRBJ1-2; unclear D gene. The germline V gene encodes CDR1 SEHNR and CDR2 FQNEAQ (reference sequence). V was cut by 5 bases and J by 5 bases, with 12 bases left in between. The CDR3 extends over 13 amino acids. CDR3 sequence (DNA): TGTGCCAGCAGCCAACCCCAGAAGTATGGCTACACCTTC. It yields the protein CASSQPQKYGYTF.

CDR3 in DNA: TGTGCCAGCAGCGGAGGATCTGAAGCTTTCTTT. The encoded protein is CASSGGSEAFF. This chain connects TRBV4-2 to TRBJ1-1; unclear D gene. V lost 5 bases and J lost 6, with 7 bases in between. The CDR3 runs 11 residues. Germline CDR1 is LGHNA and CDR2 is YNFKEQ.

Points on this clone: The germline gene is not matched at one end of the junction; a read error may be the cause. The sample holds other DNA sequences that translate to the same CDR3. This sequence joins TRBV13 and TRBJ2-1, with TRBD2 identical over 14 bases. Germline V gene lookup returns CDR1 PRHDT and CDR2 FYEKMQ (reference sequence). The CDR3 has 17 amino acids. The CDR3 loop reads CASSSLRTSGGHNEQFF. The CDR3 DNA reads as TGCGCCAGCAGCTCCTTAAGGACTAGCGGGGGGCACAATGAGCAGTTCTTC.

The rearrangement joins TRBV27 to TRBJ2-1, with TRBD2 matching 14 bases. V shed 8 bases, J shed 7 bases, and the junction held 13 bases outside the gene matches. The CDR3 has 17 amino acids. Germline CDR1 MNHEY, CDR2 SMNVEV (reference sequence). CDR3 sequence: CASLPGTSGSNTNEQFF. The DNA for the CDR3 is TGTGCCAGCCTCCCCGGGACTAGCGGGAGTAATACAAATGAGCAGTTCTTC.

The rearrangement joins TRBV11-3 to TRBJ1-1, with D unresolved. Germline V CDR1 and CDR2: SGHNT, YENEEA. V lost 1 base, J lost 8 bases, and 14 bases lay in between. The CDR3 contains 14 residues. The CDR3 DNA sequence: TGTGCCAGCAGCTTAGGACTTTTAATCCCCGAAGCTTTCTTT. The encoded protein is CASSLGLLIPEAFF.

The chain is built from TRBV30 and TRBJ2-3; D is uncertain. Between the trimmed V and J ends, which lost 8 bases and 2 bases, there was a span of 14 bases. The CDR3 length is 13 residues. Germline CDR1 GTSNPN, CDR2 SVGIG (reference sequence). Here the CDR3 DNA reads TGTGCCGAAACCCCACAATTCACAGATACGCAGTATTTT. Encoded protein: CAETPQFTDTQYF.

The chain joins TRBV7-8 to TRBJ2-7; 14 bases align to TRBD2. V was clipped by 5 bases and J by 6 bases; unmatched bases: 3. This CDR3 region has 14 residues. Germline lookup yields CDR1 SGHVS and CDR2 FQNEAQ. The CDR3 is CASSKGTSGSEQYF. CDR3 in DNA: TGTGCCAGCAGCAAGGGGACTAGCGGGAGCGAGCAGTACTTC.

This clone was observed a few times. The V and J genes are TRBV5-6 and TRBJ1-4, with 9 nucleotides matching TRBD1. The CDR3 is 15 amino acids. Trimming took 3 bases from V and 6 from J; bases not matched to a gene: 6. Germline V CDR1 and CDR2: SGHDT, YYEEEE. DNA for the CDR3: TGTGCCAGCAGCTCGATTGACAGGGGGTATGAAAAACTGTTTTTT. Translated, it gives CASSSIDRGYEKLFF. The full variable domain, with the rest looked up from reference TRBV5-6 and TRBJ1-4, is DAGVTQSPTHLIKTRGQQVTLRCSPKSGHDTVSWYQQALGQGPQFIFQYYEEEERQRGNFPDRFSGHQFPNYSSELNVNALLLGDSALYLCASSSIDRGYEKLFFGSGTQLSVL.

J is TRBJ2-3 and V is TRBV5-4, with TRBD1 identical over 7 bases. The CDR3 is 16 residues long. CDR1 and CDR2 (germline): SGHNT, YYREEE (reference sequence). V was pared by 0 bases and J by 4 bases, with 8 bases of the junction left unmatched. The CDR3 loop reads CASSLDAGGVADTQYF. CDR3 nucleotide sequence: TGTGCCAGCAGCTTGGACGCAGGGGGTGTCGCAGATACGCAGTATTTT. Complete variable domain (other parts from reference TRBV5-4 and TRBJ2-3): ETGVTQSPTHLIKTRGQQVTLRCSSQSGHNTVSWYQQALGQGPQFIFQYYREEENGRGNFPPRFSGLQFPNYSSELNVNALELDDSALYLCASSLDAGGVADTQYFGPGTRLTVL.

The chain is built from TRBV6-1 and TRBJ2-5; 10 bases are shared with TRBD1. The germline V gene has CDR1 MNHNS and CDR2 SASEGT. Trimming removed 4 bases from V and 5 bases from J; junction bases left unmatched: 7. This CDR3 is built from 15 residues. Here the CDR3 reads CASSGDRGHLETQYF. The CDR3 DNA reads TGTGCCAGCAGTGGTGACAGGGGGCATTTGGAGACCCAGTACTTC.